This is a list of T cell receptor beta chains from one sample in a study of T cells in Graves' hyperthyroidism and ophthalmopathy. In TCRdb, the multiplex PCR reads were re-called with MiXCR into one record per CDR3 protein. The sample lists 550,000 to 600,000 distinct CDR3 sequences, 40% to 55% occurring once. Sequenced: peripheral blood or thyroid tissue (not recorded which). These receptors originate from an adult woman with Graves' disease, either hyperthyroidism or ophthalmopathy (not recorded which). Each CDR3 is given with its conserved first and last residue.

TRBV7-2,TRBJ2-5,CASSTSGREETQYF
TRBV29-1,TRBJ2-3,CSVAFSVGGGGGTQYF
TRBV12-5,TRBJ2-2,CASGLGTSNTGELFF
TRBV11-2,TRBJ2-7,CASSTGTEGYEQYF
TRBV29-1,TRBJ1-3,CSVSGGISGNTIYF
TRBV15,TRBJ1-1,CATSRGGRENTEAFF
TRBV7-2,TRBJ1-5,CASSQSGIRGQPQHF
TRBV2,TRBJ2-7,CASRLGDHSSYEQYF
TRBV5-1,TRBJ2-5,CASSPRDRGRETQYF
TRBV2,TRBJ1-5,CASREGTGSNQPQHF
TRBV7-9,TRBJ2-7,CASSFEGEAYEQYF
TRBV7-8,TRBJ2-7,CASSLGGRQGNRLQEQYF
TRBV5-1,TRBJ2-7,CASSLRGRIEGKYF
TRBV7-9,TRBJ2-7,CASSLSRDYVSYEQYF
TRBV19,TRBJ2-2,CASTALAGRTGELFF
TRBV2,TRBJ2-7,CASSTGTGTAEQYF
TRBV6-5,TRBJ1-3,CASSRDSRNTIYF
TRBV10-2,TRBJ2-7,CATLGGRSYEQYF
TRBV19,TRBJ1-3,CASSIDRVSGNTIYF
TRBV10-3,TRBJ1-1,CAISEYRERNTEAFF
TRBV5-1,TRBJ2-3,CASSFLVWDTQYF
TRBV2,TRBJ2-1,CARGLASREQFF
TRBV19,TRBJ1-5,CATKDRVNQPQHF
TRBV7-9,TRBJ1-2,CASRGRADRGRPTF
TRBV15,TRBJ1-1,CATSKNRGPTEAFF
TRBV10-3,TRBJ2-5,CASKRAGETQYF
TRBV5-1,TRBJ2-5,CASSLLLAEGETQYF
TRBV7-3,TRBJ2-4,CASSTTQGNIQYF
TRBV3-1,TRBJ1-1,CASSQTQRGAFF
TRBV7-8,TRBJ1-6,CASREGGSPLRF
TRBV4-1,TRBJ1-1,CASSDPAKGSTEAFF
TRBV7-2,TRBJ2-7,CASSPTGTGGREQYF
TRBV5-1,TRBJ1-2,CASSLMAATSNYGYTF
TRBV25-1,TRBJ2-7,CASSGRGGSGEQYF
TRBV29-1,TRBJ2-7,CSVEAGLHEQYF
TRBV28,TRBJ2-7,CASSLGGLPYEQYF
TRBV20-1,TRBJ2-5,CSARVQAGFHETQYF
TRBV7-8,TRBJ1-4,CASIEGKLFF
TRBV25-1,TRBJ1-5,CASSEWRGQTNQPQHF
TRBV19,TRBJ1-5,CASSIRSIGAGHSNQPQHF
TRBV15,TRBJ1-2,CATSLGLGGYGYTF
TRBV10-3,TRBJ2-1,CAISDLKLQVDEQFF
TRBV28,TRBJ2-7,CATRGASSYEQYF
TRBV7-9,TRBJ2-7,CASSPMGQPRPYEQYF
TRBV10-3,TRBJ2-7,CAIALTSATYEQYF
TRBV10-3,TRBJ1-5,CAISGVNQPQHF
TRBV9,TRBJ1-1,CASSPGGGWGTEAFF
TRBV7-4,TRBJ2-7,CASSLVRRDEQYF
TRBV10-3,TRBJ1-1,CAISYQGTEAFF
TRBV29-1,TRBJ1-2,CSSDPQGANGYTF